This TCR beta chain was captured in a study of CD8 T cells in Susac syndrome. Sequencing of TCR beta, carried out with a high-throughput approach, was applied to CD8+ and CD4+ T cells from the blood. TEMRA cells were enriched by FACS, and CD4+ and CD8+ T cells were negatively isolated. RNA was extracted with the RNeasy kit, and a quantity of roughly 0.45 to 1 ug was reverse transcribed using random hexamers. Across 54 Vbeta and 13 Jbeta, immunoSEQ multiplex PCR amplified TCR beta CDR3. TCRdb reprocessed the immunoSEQ multiplex PCR reads with MiXCR, giving one entry per CDR3 protein. The sample has approximately 120,000 distinct CDR3 sequences; approximately 96% are singletons. Trimming took 2 bases from V and 7 from J; bases not matched to a gene: 7. The CDR3 consists of 15 residues. The V gene's germline CDR1 is DFQATT and CDR2 SNEGSKA (reference sequence).

The sequenced material came from CD4+ T cells from PBMCs. The receptor's source is a human donor in good health. This chain connects TRBV20-1 to TRBJ1-6; 8 nucleotides align to TRBD1. The DNA for the CDR3 is TGCAGTGCTAGAACCGGACAGGGCGGAAATTCACCCCTCCACTTT. Encoded protein: CSARTGQGGNSPLHF.